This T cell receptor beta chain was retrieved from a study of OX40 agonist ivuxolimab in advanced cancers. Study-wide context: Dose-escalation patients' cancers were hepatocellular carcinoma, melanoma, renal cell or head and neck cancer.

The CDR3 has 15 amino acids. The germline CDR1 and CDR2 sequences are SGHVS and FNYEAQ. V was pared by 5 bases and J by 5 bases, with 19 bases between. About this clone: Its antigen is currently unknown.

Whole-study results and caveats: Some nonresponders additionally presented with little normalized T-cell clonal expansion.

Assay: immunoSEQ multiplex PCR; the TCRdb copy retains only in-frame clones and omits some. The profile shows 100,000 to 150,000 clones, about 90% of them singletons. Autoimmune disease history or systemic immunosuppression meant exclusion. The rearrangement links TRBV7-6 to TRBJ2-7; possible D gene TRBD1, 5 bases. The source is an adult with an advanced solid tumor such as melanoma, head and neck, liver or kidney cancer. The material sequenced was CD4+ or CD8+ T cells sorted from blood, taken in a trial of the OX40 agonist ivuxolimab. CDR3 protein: CASSPPRVVAHEQYF. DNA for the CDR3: TGTGCCAGCAGCCCCCCCAGGGTGGTGGCCCACGAGCAGTACTTC.